This TCR beta chain emerged from a study of blood T cell repertoires in COVID-19. With 3 bases removed from V and 5 bases from J, the gap between germline ends came to 4 bases. The CDR3 loop spans 11 amino acids. The V gene's germline CDR1 is ENHRY and CDR2 SYGVKD. Method: immunoSEQ multiplex PCR; TCRdb's copy keeps in-frame clones and lacks some. The sample has around 290,000 clones, approximately 90% seen once. The chain combines TRBV10-3 with TRBJ1-1; D is undetermined. Sequenced input: PBMCs or T cells enriched from blood (not recorded which). The sequence came from a woman in her fifties or sixties in a cohort exposed to, infected with or recovered from COVID-19 (not recorded which). The CDR3 here is CAISDLTEAFF. For the CDR3, the DNA is TGTGCCATCAGTGATCTTACTGAAGCTTTCTTT.